The source of this T cell receptor beta chain is a study of metastatic and nonmetastatic thyroid tumors. Study-wide context: From malignant and benign thyroid patients, repertoires in blood and in tumor or nodule tissue were compared.

Authors' analysis steps: The authors used CDR3 differences across clinicopathological groups to build a distant-metastasis classifier for papillary thyroid cancer. TCRdb reanalyzed the PCR reads via MiXCR. The V and J calls were determined by TCRdb, not by the authors. This table holds 30,000 to 40,000 clones, under 40% found once. This clone has just a few counts. Its specificity is not known. Study conclusions and caveats: Relative to benign nodules, malignant thyroid tumors were reportedly characterized by significantly elevated TCR beta diversity in blood and tumor.

The CDR3 sequence is 14 residues long. The V end lost 1 base, the J end lost 6 bases, and 9 bases lay between the germline ends. CDR1 is SEHNR and CDR2 is FQNEAQ in the germline V gene (reference sequence). Every patient underwent thyroid surgery untreated. This sequence was found in a female donor with papillary thyroid cancer or a benign thyroid nodule (not recorded which). Some clones in this sample may be carry-over from other donors' samples. The chain couples TRBV7-9 to TRBJ2-2; D gene unclear. The sample was tumor tissue. CDR3 protein: CASSLGPGAGELFF. DNA for the CDR3: TGTGCCAGCAGCTTAGGACCCGGCGCCGGGGAGCTGTTTTTT.